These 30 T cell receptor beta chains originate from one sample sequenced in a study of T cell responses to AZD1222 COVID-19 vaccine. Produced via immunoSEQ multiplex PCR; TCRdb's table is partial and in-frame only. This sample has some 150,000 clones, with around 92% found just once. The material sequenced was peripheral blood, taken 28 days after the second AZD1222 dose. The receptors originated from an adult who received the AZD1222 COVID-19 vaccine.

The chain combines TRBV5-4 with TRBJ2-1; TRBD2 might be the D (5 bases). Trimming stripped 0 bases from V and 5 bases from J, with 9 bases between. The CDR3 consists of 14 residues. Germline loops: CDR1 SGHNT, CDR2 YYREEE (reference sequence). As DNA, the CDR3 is TGTGCCAGCAGCTTGGACAGCGGAAACAATGAGCAGTTCTTC. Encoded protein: CASSLDSGNNEQFF. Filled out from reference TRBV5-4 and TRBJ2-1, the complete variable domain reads ETGVTQSPTHLIKTRGQQVTLRCSSQSGHNTVSWYQQALGQGPQFIFQYYREEENGRGNFPPRFSGLQFPNYSSELNVNALELDDSALYLCASSLDSGNNEQFFGPGTRLTVL.

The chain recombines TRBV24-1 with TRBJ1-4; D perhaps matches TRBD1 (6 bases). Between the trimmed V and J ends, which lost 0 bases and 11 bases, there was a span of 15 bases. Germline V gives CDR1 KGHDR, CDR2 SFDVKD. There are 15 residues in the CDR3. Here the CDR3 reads CATSDLRQGLGKLFF. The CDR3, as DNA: TGTGCCACCAGTGATTTGAGGCAGGGGTTAGGGAAACTGTTTTTT.

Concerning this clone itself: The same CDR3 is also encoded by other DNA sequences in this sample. The CDR3 region is CASSYGQGPYEQYF. DNA of the CDR3: TGTGCCAGCAGTTACGGACAGGGTCCCTACGAGCAGTACTTC. The chain uses TRBV6-2 or TRBV6-3 and TRBJ2-7; 8 nucleotides match TRBD1. Germline V gene data show CDR1 as MNHEY and CDR2 as SVGEGT. The CDR3 extends over 14 amino acids. V lost 2 bases and J lost 2; bases outside the gene matches: 2.

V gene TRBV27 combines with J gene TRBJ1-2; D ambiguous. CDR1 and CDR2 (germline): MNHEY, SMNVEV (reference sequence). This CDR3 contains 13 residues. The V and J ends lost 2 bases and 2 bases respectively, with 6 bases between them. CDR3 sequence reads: CASSLGQNYGYTF. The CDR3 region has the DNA TGTGCCAGCAGTTTAGGGCAGAACTATGGCTACACCTTC.

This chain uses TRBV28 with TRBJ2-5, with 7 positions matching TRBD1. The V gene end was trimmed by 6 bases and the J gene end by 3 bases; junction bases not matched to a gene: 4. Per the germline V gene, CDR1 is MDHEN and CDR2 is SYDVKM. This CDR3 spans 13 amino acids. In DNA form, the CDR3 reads TGTGCCAGCAGCCGGGACAGTAAAGAGACCCAGTACTTC. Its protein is CASSRDSKETQYF.

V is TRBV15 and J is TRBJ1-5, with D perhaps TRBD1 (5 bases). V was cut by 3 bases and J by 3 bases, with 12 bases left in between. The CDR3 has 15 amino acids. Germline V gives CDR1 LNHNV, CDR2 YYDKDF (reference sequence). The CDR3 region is CATSRGGTDNQPQHF. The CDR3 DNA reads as TGTGCCACCAGCAGGGGAGGGACGGACAATCAGCCCCAGCATTTT.

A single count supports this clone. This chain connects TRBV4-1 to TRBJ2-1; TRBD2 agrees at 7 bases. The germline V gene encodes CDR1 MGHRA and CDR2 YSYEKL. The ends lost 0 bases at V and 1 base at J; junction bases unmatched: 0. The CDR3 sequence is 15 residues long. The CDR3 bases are TGCGCCAGCAGCCAAGACGGGAGGTCCTACAATGAGCAGTTCTTC. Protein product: CASSQDGRSYNEQFF.

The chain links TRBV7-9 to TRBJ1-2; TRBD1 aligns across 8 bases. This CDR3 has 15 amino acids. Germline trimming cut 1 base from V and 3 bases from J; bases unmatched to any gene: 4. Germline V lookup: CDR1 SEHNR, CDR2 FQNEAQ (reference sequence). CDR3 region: CASSLGGTGDYGYTF. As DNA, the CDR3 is TGTGCCAGCAGCTTAGGTGGGACAGGCGACTATGGCTACACCTTC.

CDR3: CASSQDEGGDRPQHF. The CDR3 nucleotides read TGCGCCAGCAGCCAAGATGAAGGAGGAGATCGGCCCCAGCATTTT. V gene TRBV4-3 combines with J gene TRBJ1-5, with no clear D. The CDR3 totals 15 residues. Looked up from germline, CDR1 is LGHNA and CDR2 is YSLEER. Trimming left V 0 bases short and J 9 bases short, with 15 bases between.

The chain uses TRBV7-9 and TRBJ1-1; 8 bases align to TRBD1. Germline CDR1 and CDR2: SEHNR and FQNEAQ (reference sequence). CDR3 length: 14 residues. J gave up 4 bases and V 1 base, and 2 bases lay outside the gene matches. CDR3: CASSLGTGRTEAFF. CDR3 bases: TGTGCCAGCAGCTTAGGGACAGGGCGCACTGAAGCTTTCTTT.

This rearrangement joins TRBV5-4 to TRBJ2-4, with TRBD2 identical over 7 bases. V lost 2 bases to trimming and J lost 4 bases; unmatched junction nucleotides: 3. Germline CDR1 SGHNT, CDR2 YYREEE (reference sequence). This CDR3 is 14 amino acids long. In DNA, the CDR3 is TGTGCCAGCAGCTTAGGAGCGGGAAAAAACATTCAGTACTTC. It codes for CASSLGAGKNIQYF.

The CDR3 reads CASSAGTLHADTQYF. The DNA for the CDR3 is TGTGCCAGCAGCGCCGGGACCCTGCACGCAGATACGCAGTATTTT. V and J are TRBV9 and TRBJ2-3; D may be TRBD1 or TRBD2 (5 bases each). CDR3 length equals 15 residues. V dropped 3 bases and J dropped 4 bases, with 15 bases sitting between them. Germline V CDR1 and CDR2: SGDLS, YYNGEE.

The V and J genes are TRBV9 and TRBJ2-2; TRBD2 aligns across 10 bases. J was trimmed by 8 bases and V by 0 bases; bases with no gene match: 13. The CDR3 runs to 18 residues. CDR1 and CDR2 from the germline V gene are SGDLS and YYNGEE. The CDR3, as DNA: TGTGCCAGCAGCGTAGATTTTCGAGCGGGAGGGCCTTCGGGGGAGCTGTTTTTT. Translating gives CASSVDFRAGGPSGELFF.

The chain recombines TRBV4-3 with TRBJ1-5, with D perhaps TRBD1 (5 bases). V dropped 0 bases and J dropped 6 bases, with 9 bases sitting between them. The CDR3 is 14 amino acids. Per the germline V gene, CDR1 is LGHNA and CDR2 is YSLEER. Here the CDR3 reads CASSQERGLQPQHF. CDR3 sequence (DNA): TGCGCCAGCAGCCAAGAACGGGGCCTTCAGCCCCAGCATTTT.

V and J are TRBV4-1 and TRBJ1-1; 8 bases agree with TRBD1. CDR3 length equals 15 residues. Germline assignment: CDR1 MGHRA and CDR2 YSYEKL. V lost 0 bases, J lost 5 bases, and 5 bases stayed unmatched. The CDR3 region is CASSQEPGGQTEAFF. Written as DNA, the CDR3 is TGCGCCAGCAGCCAAGAACCAGGGGGCCAGACTGAAGCTTTCTTT.

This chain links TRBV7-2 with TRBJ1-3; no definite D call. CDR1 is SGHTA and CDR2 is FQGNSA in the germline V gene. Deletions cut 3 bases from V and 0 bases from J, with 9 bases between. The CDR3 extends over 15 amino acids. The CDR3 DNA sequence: TGTGCCAGCAGCTTTCAGGTGACCTCTGGAAACACCATATATTTT. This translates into CASSFQVTSGNTIYF.

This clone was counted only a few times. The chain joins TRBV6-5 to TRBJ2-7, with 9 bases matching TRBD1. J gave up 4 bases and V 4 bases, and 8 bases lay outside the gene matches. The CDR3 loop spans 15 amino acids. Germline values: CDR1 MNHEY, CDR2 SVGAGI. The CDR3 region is CASSFTGTGWYEQYF. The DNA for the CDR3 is TGTGCCAGCAGTTTTACGGGGACAGGGTGGTACGAGCAGTACTTC.

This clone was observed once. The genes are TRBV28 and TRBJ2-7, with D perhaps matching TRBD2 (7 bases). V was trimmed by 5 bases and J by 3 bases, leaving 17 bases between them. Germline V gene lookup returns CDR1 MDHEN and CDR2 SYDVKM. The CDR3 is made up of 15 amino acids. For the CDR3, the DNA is TGTGCCAGCAGTCCCTGGGGGGGGGCAAACTACGAGCAGTACTTC. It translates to CASSPWGGANYEQYF.

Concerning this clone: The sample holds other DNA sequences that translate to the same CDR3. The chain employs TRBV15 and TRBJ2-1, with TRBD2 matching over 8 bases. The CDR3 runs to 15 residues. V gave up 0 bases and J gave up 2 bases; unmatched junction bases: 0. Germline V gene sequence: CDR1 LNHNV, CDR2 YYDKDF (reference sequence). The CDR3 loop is CATSRDSGTYNEQFF. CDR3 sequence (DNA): TGTGCCACCAGCAGAGATAGCGGGACCTACAATGAGCAGTTCTTC.

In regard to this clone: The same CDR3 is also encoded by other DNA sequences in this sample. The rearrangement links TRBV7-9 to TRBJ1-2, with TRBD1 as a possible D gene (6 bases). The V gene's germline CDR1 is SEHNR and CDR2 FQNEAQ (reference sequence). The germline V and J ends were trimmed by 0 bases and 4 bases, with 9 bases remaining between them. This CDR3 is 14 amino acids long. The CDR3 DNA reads TGTGCCAGCAGCTTAGCTGACAGGCCCTATGGCTACACCTTC. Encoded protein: CASSLADRPYGYTF.

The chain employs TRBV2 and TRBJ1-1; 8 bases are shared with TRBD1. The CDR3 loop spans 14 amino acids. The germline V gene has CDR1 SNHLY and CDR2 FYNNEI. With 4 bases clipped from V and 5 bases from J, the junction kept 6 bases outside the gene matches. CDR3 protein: CASSVQGALTEAFF. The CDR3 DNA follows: TGTGCCAGCAGTGTGCAGGGGGCCCTTACTGAAGCTTTCTTT.

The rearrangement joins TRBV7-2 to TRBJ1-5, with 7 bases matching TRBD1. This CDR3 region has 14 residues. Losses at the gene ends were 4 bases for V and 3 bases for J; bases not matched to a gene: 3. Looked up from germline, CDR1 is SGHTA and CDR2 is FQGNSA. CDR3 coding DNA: TGTGCCAGCAGCTATACAGGGGCCAATCAGCCCCAGCATTTT. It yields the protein CASSYTGANQPQHF. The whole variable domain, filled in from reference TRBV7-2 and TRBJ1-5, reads GAGVSQSPSNKVTEKGKDVELRCDPISGHTALYWYRQSLGQGLEFLIYFQGNSAPDKSGLPSDRFSAERTGGSVSTLTIQRTQQEDSAVYLCASSYTGANQPQHFGDGTRLSIL.

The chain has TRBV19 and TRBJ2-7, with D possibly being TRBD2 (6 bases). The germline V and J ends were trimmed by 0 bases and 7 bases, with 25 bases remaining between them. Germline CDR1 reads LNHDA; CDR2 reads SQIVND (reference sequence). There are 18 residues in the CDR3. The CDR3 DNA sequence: TGTGCCAGTAGTATAGATGGATCCCTAGCGCCCAGAACCCGGGAGCAGTACTTC. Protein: CASSIDGSLAPRTREQYF.

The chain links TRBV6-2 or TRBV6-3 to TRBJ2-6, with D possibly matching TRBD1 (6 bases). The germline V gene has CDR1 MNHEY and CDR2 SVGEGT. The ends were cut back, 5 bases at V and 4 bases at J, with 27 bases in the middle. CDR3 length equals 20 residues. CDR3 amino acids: CASSHAMGQYQVRGANVLTF. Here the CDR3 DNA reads TGTGCCAGCAGTCATGCTATGGGACAATACCAAGTCAGGGGGGCCAACGTCCTGACTTTC.

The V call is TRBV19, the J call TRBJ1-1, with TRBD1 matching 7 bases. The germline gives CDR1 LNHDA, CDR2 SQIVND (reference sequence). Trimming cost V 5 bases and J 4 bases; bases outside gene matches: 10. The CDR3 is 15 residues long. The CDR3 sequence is CASSLSGQPSTEAFF. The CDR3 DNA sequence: TGTGCCAGTAGTTTGTCGGGACAGCCGAGCACTGAAGCTTTCTTT.

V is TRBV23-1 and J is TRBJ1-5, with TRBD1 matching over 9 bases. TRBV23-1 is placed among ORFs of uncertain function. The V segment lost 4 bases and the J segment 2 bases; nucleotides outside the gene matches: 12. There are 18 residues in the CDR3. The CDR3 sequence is CASSPRDRAPVGNQPQHF. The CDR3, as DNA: TGCGCCAGCAGTCCCCGGGACAGGGCCCCAGTTGGCAATCAGCCCCAGCATTTT.

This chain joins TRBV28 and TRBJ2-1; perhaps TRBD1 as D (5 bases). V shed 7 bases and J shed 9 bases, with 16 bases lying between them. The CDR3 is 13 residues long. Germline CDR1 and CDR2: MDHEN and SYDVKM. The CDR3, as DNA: TGTGCCAGCACCGAACAGGTTTTCGGTGAGCAGTTCTTC. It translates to CASTEQVFGEQFF.

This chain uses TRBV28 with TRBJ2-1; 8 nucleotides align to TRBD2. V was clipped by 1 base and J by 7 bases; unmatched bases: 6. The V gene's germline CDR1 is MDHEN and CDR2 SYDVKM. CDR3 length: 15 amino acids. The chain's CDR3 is CASSLLSGRGNEQFF. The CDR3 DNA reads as TGTGCCAGCAGTTTATTAAGCGGGAGAGGAAATGAGCAGTTCTTC.

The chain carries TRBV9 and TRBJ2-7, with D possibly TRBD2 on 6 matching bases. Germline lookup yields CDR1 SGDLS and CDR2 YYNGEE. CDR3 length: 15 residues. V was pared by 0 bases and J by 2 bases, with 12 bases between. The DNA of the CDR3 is TGTGCCAGCAGCGTAGGGGGGGACTTAACCTACGAGCAGTACTTC. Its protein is CASSVGGDLTYEQYF.

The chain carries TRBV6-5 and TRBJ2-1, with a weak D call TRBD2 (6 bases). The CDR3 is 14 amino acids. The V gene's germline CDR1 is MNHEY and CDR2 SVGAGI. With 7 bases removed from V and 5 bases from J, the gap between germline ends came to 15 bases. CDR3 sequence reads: CASKVVWTNNEQFF. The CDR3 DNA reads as TGTGCCAGCAAGGTTGTGTGGACTAACAATGAGCAGTTCTTC.